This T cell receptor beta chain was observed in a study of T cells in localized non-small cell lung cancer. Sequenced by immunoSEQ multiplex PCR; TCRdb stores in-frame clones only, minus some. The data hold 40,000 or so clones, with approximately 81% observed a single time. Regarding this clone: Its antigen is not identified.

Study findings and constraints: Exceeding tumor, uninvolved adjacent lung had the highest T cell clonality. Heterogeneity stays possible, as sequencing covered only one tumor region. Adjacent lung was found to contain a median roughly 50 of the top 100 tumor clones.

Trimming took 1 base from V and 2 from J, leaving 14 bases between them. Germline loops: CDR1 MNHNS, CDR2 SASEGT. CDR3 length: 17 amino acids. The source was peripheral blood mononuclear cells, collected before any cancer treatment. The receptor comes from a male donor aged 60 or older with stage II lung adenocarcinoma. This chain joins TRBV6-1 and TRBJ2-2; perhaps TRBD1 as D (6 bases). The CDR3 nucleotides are TGTGCCAGCAGTGAAGGACGACAGGTATTCAACACCGGGGAGCTGTTTTTT. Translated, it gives CASSEGRQVFNTGELFF.